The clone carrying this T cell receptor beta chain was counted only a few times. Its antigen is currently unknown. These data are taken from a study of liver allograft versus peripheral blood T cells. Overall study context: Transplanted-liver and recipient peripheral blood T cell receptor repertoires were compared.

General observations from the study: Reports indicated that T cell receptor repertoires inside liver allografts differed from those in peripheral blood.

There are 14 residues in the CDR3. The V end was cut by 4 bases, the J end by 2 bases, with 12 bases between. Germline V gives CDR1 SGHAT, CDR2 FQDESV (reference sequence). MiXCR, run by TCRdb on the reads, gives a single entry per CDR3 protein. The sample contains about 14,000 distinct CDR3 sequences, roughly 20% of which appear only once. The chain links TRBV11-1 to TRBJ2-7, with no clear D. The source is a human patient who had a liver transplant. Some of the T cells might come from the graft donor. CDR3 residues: CASSSENWAYEQYF. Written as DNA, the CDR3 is TGTGCCAGCAGCTCTGAAAACTGGGCCTACGAGCAGTACTTC. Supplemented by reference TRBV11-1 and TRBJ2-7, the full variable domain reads EAEVAQSPRYKITEKSQAVAFWCDPISGHATLYWYRQILGQGPELLVQFQDESVVDDSQLPKDRFSAERLKGVDSTLKIQPAELGDSAMYLCASSSENWAYEQYFGPGTRLTVT.